The T cell receptor beta chain under discussion was sequenced for a study of cytomegalovirus exposure and HLA in healthy donors. Findings of the study overall: In a later analysis, a missense DCLRE1C variant was linked to TCR beta V- and J-gene trimming. In a later analysis, about 17,000 TCR beta sequences were associated with HLA alleles at 0.05 false discovery rate.

From germline, CDR1 is SNHLY and CDR2 FYNNEI. The CDR3 is 12 amino acids. V trimming: 6 bases; J trimming: 5 bases; junction bases outside the gene matches: 3. Only a few counts were recorded for this clone. The target antigen is unknown. The PCR was carried out with 60 Vbeta primers and 13 Jbeta primers. Repertoires were generated with immunoSEQ multiplex PCR, while TCRdb's copy carries only in-frame clones and drops some. The sample yields some 150,000 clones, 70% seen once. This chain links TRBV2 with TRBJ2-7; 8 bases are shared with TRBD1. Material for sequencing was PBMCs. The sequence came from a woman aged 55-69 years in good health and CMV-seropositive. CDR3 amino acids: CASRPGGNEQYF. The DNA for the CDR3 is TGTGCCAGCAGGCCAGGGGGCAACGAGCAGTACTTC.